This T cell receptor (beta chain) was captured in a study of blood T cell repertoires in COVID-19. The wider study: The United States, Italy and Spain were the sources of the acute and convalescent COVID-19 samples.

CDR1 and CDR2 from the germline V gene are KGHDR and SFDVKD. CDR3 length: 14 amino acids. Trimming took 6 bases from V and 1 from J; bases not matched to a gene: 3. Sequenced by immunoSEQ multiplex PCR; TCRdb stores in-frame clones only, minus some. The table shows 90,000 to 120,000 clones, with 84% occurring only once. The sequence was obtained from a human donor in a cohort sampled during active COVID-19. The chain uses TRBV24-1 and TRBJ2-3; 7 bases are a match to TRBD2. Input material: peripheral blood. CDR3 in DNA: TGTGCCACCAGTATAAGCGGGGGCACAGATACGCAGTATTTT. It yields the protein CATSISGGTDTQYF.